This T cell receptor (beta chain) was recovered during a study of blood T cell repertoires in COVID-19. Study-wide background: COVID-19 samples collected from the United States, Italy and Spain covered acute and convalescent phases. The cDNA or gDNA used as material had been derived from T cells, B-cell-depleted T cells, or PBMCs.

The CDR3 loop spans 17 amino acids. In germline, CDR1 is LNHDA, CDR2 SQIVND (reference sequence). V was pared by 2 bases and J by 8 bases, with 14 bases of the junction left unmatched. In the source study's methods: Estimated nucleated cell counts came from reference gene primer amplification. The method was immunoSEQ multiplex PCR; TCRdb's version includes in-frame clones alone and lacks a portion of them. V and J calls and clone size are copied from that table; D and trimming were computed from the DNA. This table holds about 140,000 clones, 84% found once. This receptor was identified in a woman over 75 in a cohort sampled during active or convalescent COVID-19. Sequencing was performed on peripheral blood. The chain employs TRBV19 and TRBJ1-2; 10 bases align to TRBD1. This CDR3 is CASSISGTGVPFSGYTF. The CDR3 DNA is TGTGCCAGTAGTATATCCGGGACAGGGGTTCCTTTTTCCGGCTACACCTTC.